The entry below gives a single T cell receptor beta chain sequence along with its context. The PCR was carried out with 60 Vbeta primers and 13 Jbeta primers. TCRdb's copy holds only in-frame clones and misses some; the assay was immunoSEQ multiplex PCR. The table records some 100,000 clones, around 82% of them present only once. CDR1 and CDR2 (germline): SGHVS, FQNEAQ. The germline V and J ends were trimmed by 5 bases and 0 bases, with 14 bases remaining between them. The CDR3 is 17 residues long. This specimen comes from a study of cytomegalovirus exposure and HLA in healthy donors. What was sequenced was PBMCs. The J gene is TRBJ1-6, the V gene TRBV7-8, with a weak D call TRBD1 (5 bases). This clonotype originated in a woman aged 45-60 years in good health and CMV-seropositive. DNA of the CDR3: TGTGCCAGCAGCCCGGGACGGACTAGCTCCTATAATTCACCCCTCCACTTT. Protein sequence: CASSPGRTSSYNSPLHF.